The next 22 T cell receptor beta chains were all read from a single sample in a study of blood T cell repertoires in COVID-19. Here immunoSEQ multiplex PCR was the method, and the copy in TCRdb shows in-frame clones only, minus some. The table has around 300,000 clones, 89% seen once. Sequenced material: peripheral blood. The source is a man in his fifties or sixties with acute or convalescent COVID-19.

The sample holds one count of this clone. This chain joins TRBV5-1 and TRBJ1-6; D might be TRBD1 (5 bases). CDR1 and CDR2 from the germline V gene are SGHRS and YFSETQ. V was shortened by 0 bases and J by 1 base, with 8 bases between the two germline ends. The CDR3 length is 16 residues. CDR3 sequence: CASSLDGGSYNSPLHF. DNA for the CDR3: TGCGCCAGCAGCTTGGATGGGGGGTCCTATAATTCACCCCTCCACTTT.

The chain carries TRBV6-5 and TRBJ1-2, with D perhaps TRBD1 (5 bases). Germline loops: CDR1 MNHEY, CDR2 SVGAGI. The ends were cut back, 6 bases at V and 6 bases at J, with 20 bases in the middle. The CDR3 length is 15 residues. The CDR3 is CASRSHRGPRDGYTF. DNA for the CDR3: TGTGCCAGCAGATCTCATAGGGGCCCCAGAGATGGCTACACCTTC.

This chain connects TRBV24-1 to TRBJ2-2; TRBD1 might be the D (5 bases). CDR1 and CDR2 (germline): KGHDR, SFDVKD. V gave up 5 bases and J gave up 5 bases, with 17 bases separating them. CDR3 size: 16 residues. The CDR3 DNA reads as TGTGCCACCAGTGGTTCGGACCGACAGAGAACCGGGGAGCTGTTTTTT. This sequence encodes CATSGSDRQRTGELFF.

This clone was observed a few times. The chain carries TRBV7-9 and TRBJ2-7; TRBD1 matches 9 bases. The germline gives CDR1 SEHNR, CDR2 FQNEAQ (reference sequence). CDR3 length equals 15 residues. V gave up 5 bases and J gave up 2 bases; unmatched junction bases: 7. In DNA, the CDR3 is TGTGCCAGCAGCGAACAGGGGGCTGCAACCTACGAGCAGTACTTC. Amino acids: CASSEQGAATYEQYF.

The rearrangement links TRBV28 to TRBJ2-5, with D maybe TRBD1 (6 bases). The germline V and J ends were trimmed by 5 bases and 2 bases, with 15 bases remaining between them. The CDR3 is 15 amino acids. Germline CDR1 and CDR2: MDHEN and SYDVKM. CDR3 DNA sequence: TGTGCCAGCAGTCCAGGCCAGGGGCTTCAAGAGACCCAGTACTTC. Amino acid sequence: CASSPGQGLQETQYF.

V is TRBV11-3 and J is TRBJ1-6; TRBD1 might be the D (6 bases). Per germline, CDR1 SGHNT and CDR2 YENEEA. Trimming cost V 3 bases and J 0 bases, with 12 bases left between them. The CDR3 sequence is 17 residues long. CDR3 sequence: CASSFHREYSYNSPLHF. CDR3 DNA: TGTGCCAGCAGCTTCCACAGGGAGTACTCCTATAATTCACCCCTCCACTTT.

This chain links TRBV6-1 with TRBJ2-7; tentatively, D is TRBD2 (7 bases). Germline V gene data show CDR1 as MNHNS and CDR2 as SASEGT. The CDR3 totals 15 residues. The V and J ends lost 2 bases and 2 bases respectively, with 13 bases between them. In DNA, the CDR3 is TGTGCCAGCAGTGAATGGGGGGGGCTGCCCTACGAGCAGTACTTC. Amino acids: CASSEWGGLPYEQYF.

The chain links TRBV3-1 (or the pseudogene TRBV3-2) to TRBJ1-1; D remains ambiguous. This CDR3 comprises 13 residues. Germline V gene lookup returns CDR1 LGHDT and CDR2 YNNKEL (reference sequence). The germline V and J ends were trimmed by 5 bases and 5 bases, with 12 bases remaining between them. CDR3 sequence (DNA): TGTGCCAGCAGCTTGCGGGTAGGGACTGAAGCTTTCTTT. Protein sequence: CASSLRVGTEAFF.

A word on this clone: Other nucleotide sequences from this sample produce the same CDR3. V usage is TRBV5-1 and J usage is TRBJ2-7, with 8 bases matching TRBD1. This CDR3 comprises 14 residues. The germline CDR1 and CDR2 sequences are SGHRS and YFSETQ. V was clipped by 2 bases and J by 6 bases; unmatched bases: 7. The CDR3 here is CASSFQGAVGEQYF. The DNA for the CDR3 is TGCGCCAGCAGCTTCCAGGGGGCAGTTGGCGAGCAGTACTTC.

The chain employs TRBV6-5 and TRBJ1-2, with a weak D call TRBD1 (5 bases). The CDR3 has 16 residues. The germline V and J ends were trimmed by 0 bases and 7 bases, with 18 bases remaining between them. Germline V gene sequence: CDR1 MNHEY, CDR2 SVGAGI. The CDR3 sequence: CASSYSSDKGYGGYTF. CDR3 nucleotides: TGTGCCAGCAGTTACTCATCGGACAAGGGTTATGGTGGCTACACCTTC.

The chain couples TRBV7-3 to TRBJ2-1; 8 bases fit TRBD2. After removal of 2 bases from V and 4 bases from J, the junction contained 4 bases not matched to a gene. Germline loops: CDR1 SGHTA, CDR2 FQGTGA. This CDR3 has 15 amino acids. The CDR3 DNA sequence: TGTGCCAGCAGCTTAGACGGGGGGGCTTACAATGAGCAGTTCTTC. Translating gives CASSLDGGAYNEQFF. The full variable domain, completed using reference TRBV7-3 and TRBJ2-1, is GAGVSQTPSNKVTEKGKYVELRCDPISGHTALYWYRQSLGQGPEFLIYFQGTGAADDSGLPNDRFFAVRPEGSVSTLKIQRTERGDSAVYLCASSLDGGAYNEQFFGPGTRLTVL.

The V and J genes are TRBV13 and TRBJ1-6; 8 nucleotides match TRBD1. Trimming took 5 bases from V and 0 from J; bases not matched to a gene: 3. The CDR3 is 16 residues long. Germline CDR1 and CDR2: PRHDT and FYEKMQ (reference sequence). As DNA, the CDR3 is TGTGCCAGCAGCCGACAGGGGAGCTCCTATAATTCACCCCTCCACTTT. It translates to CASSRQGSSYNSPLHF.

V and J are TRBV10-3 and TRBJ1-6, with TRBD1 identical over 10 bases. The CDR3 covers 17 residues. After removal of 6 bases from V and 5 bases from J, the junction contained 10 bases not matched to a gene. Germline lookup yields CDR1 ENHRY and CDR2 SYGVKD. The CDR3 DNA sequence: TGTGCCATCAGCGACCGGACAGGGGGACTCAATAATTCACCCCTCCACTTT. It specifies CAISDRTGGLNNSPLHF.

Here the CDR3 reads CASTRQDYNYGYTF. Here the CDR3 DNA reads TGTGCCAGCACCAGGCAGGACTATAACTATGGCTACACCTTC. V gene TRBV9 combines with J gene TRBJ1-2, with unresolved D. Germline CDR1 is SGDLS and CDR2 is YYNGEE. The CDR3 consists of 14 residues. The V end lost 6 bases, the J end lost 1 base, and 13 bases lay between the germline ends.

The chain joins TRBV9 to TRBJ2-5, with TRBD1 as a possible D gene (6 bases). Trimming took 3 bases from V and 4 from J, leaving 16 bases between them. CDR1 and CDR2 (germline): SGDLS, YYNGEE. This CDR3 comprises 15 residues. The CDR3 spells CASSDQPHRVETQYF. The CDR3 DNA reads TGTGCCAGCAGCGACCAACCCCACAGGGTAGAGACCCAGTACTTC.

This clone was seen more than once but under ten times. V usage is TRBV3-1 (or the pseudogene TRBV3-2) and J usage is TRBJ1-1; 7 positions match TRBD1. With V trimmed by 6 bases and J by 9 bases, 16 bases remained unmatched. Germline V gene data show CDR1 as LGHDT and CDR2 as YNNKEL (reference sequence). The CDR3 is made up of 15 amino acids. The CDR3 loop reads CASRASDRRGTQAFF. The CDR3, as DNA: TGTGCCAGCAGAGCGTCGGACAGGCGGGGAACACAAGCTTTCTTT.

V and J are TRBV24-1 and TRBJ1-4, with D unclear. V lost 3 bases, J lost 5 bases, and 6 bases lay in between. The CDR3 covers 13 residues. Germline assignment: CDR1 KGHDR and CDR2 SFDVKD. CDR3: CATSDRMNEKLFF. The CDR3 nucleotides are TGTGCCACCAGTGATCGTATGAATGAAAAACTGTTTTTT.

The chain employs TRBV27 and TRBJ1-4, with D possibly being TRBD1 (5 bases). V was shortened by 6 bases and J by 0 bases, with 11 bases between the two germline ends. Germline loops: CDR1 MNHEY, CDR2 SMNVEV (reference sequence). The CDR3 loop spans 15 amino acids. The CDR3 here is CASRLGPATNEKLFF. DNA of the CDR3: TGTGCCAGCAGGCTGGGGCCAGCAACTAATGAAAAACTGTTTTTT.

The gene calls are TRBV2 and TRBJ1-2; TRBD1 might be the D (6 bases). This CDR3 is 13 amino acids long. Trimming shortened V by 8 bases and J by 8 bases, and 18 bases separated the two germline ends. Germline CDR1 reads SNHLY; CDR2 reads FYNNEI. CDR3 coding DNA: TGTGCCAGCGCTGGGGAGGGGGTAAAGGGCTACACCTTC. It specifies CASAGEGVKGYTF.

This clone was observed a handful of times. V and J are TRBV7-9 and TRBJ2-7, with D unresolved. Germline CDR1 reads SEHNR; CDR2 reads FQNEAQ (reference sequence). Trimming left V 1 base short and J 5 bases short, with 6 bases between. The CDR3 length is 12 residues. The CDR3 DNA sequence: TGTGCCAGCAGCTTAGGTAGCCACGAGCAGTACTTC. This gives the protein CASSLGSHEQYF.

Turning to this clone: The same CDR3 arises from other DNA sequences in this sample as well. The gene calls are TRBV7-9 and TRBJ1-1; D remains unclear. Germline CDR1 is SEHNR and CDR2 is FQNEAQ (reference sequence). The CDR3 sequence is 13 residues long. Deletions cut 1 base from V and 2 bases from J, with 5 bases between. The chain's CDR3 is CASSLGQNTEAFF. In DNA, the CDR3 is TGTGCCAGCAGCTTAGGGCAAAACACTGAAGCTTTCTTT. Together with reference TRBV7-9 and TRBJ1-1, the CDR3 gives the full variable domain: DTGVSQNPRHKITKRGQNVTFRCDPISEHNRLYWYRQTLGQGPEFLTYFQNEAQLEKSRLLSDRFSAERPKGSFSTLEIQRTEQGDSAMYLCASSLGQNTEAFFGQGTRLTVV.

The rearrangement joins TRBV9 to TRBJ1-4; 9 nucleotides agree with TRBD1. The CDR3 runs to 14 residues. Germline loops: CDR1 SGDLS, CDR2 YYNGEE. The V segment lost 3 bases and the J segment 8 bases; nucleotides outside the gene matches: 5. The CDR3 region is CASSGGQGWEKLFF. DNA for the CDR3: TGTGCCAGCAGCGGGGGACAGGGATGGGAAAAACTGTTTTTT. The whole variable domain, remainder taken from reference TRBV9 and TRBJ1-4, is DSGVTQTPKHLITATGQRVTLRCSPRSGDLSVYWYQQSLDQGLQFLIQYYNGEERAKGNILERFSAQQFPDLHSELNLSSLELGDSALYFCASSGGQGWEKLFFGSGTQLSVL.